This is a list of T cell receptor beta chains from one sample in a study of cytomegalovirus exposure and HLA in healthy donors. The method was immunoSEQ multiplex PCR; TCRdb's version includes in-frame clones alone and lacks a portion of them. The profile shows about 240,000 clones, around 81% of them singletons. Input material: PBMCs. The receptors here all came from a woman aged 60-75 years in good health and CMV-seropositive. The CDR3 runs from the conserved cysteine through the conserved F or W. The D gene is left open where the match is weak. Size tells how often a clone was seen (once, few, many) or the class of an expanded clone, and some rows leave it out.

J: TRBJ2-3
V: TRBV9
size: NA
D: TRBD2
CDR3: CASSVAPAGGRAGRYF
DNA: TGTGCCAGCAGCGTAGCACCAGCGGGAGGGAGAGCGGGGCGGTATTTT

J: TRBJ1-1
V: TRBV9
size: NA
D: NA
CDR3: CASSRGGGMNTEAFF
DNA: TGTGCCAGCAGCCGTGGGGGGGGCATGAACACTGAAGCTTTCTTT

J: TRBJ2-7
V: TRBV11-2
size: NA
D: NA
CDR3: CASSLVSGGEQYF
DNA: TGTGCCAGCAGCTTAGTGAGTGGAGGCGAGCAGTACTTC

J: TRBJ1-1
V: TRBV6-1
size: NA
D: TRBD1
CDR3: CASIRGHTEAFF
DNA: TGTGCCAGCATAAGGGGGCACACTGAAGCTTTCTTT

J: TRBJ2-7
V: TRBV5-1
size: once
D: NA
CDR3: CASSSGLSSYEQYF
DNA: TGCGCCAGCAGCAGCGGACTTAGCTCCTACGAGCAGTACTTC

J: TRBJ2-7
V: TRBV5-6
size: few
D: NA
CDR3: CASRLGGSYEQYF
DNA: TGTGCCAGCAGATTAGGAGGCTCCTACGAGCAGTACTTC

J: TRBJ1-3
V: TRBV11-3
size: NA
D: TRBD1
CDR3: CASSLAPPDRGAIGNTIYF
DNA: TGTGCCAGCAGCTTAGCTCCCCCCGACAGGGGAGCCATAGGAAACACCATATATTTT

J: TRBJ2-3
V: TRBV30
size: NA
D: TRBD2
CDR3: CAWRLPRYLAGRTDTQYF
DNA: TGTGCCTGGAGGTTACCCAGATATTTAGCGGGGCGCACAGATACGCAGTATTTT

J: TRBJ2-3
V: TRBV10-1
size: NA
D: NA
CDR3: CASSGDRAGRDTQYF
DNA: TGCGCCAGTTCGGGAGACAGGGCTGGACGGGATACGCAGTATTTT

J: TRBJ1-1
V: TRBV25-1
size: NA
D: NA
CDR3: CASSELGSNTEAFF
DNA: TGTGCCAGCAGTGAACTAGGCTCGAACACTGAAGCTTTCTTT

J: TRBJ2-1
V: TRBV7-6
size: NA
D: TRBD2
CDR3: CASSGDWLAGEQFF
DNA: TGTGCCAGCAGCGGAGACTGGCTAGCGGGGGAGCAGTTCTTC

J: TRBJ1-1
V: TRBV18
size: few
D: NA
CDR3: CASSPFEALGAFF
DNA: TGTGCCAGCTCCCCCTTCGAGGCACTGGGAGCTTTCTTT

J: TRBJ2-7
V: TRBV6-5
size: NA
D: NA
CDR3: CASRPTASGYEQYF
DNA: TGTGCCAGCAGGCCGACAGCCTCAGGCTACGAGCAGTACTTC

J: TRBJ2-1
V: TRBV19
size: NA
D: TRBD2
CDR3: CASSIGLAGMLGNEQFF
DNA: TGTGCCAGTAGTATAGGGCTAGCGGGAATGTTGGGGAATGAGCAGTTCTTC

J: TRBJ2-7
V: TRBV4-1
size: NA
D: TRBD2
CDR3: CASSQEGLAESYEQYF
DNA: TGCGCCAGCAGCCAAGAAGGACTAGCGGAATCCTACGAGCAGTACTTC

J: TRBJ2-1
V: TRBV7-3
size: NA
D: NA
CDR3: CASSYQIAAEQFF
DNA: TGTGCCAGCAGCTACCAAATAGCGGCTGAGCAGTTCTTC

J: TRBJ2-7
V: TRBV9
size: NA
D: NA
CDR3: CASIPGVRGDEQYF
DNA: TGTGCCAGCATCCCCGGTGTCAGGGGCGACGAGCAGTACTTC

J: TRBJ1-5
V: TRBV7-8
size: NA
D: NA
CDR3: CASSSKDRSQPQHF
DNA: TGTGCCAGCAGCTCAAAAGACAGGTCTCAGCCCCAGCATTTT

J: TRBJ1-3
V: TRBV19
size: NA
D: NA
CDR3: CASSPLGRGSGNTIYF
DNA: TGTGCCAGTAGTCCCCTCGGCAGGGGCTCCGGAAACACCATATATTTT

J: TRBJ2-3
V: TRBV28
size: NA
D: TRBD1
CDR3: CASSPDRVSTDTQYF
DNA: TGTGCCAGCAGTCCCGACAGGGTTAGCACAGATACGCAGTATTTT

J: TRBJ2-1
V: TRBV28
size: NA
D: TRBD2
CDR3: CASSWGGGSYNEQFF
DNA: TGTGCCAGCAGTTGGGGGGGAGGATCTTACAATGAGCAGTTCTTC

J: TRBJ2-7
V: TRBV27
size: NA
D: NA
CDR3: CASSGDSREQYF
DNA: TGTGCCAGCAGTGGGGACTCGCGCGAGCAGTACTTC

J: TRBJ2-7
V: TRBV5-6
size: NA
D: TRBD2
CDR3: CASSSSRGNWGGSPYEQYF
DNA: TGTGCCAGCAGCTCCTCAAGGGGCAATTGGGGCGGGAGTCCCTACGAGCAGTACTTC

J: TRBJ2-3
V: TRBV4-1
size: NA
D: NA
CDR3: CASSQALGFDTQYF
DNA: TGCGCCAGCAGCCAGGCCCTCGGGTTCGATACGCAGTATTTT

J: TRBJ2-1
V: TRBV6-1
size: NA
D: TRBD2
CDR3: CASSLGLVRNEQFF
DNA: TGTGCCAGCAGTCTCGGACTAGTGCGAAATGAGCAGTTCTTC

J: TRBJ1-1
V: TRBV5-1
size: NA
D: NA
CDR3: CASSLYDTEAFF
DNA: TGCGCCAGCAGCTTGTATGACACTGAAGCTTTCTTT

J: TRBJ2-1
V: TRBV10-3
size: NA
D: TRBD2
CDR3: CAISNGGGPEQFF
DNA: TGTGCCATCAGTAACGGGGGGGGGCCTGAGCAGTTCTTC

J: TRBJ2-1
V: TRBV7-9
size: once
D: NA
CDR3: CASSHPERARGYNEQFF
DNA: TGTGCCAGCAGCCACCCTGAAAGGGCTAGGGGCTACAATGAGCAGTTCTTC

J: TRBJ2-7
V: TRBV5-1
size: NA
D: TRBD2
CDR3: CASSRAPSGPTYEQYF
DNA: TGCGCCAGCAGTCGAGCCCCTAGCGGGCCTACCTACGAGCAGTACTTC

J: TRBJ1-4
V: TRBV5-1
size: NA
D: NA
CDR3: CASSLKMNSATNEKLFF
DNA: TGCGCCAGCAGCTTGAAAATGAATAGTGCAACTAATGAAAAACTGTTTTTT

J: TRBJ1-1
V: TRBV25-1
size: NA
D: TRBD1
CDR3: CASSELGQGNTEAFF
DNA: TGTGCCAGCAGTGAATTAGGACAGGGGAACACTGAAGCTTTCTTT

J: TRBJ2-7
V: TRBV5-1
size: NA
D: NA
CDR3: CASSLGGRSGEQYF
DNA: TGCGCCAGCAGCCTCGGGGGAAGGTCGGGGGAGCAGTACTTC

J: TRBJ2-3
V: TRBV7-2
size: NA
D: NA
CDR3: CASSLVDYYPTDTQYF
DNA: TGTGCCAGCAGCTTGGTAGACTACTACCCCACAGATACGCAGTATTTT

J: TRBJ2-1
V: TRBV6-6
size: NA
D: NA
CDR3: CASGEGGFGNEQFF
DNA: TGTGCCAGCGGGGAGGGGGGCTTCGGCAATGAGCAGTTCTTC

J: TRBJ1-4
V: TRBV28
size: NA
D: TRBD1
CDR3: CASSASGTGTEKLFF
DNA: TGTGCCAGCAGTGCCTCCGGGACAGGGACTGAAAAACTGTTTTTT

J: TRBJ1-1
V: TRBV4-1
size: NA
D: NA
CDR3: CASSQGQRNTEAFF
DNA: TGCGCCAGCAGCCAAGGACAGAGGAACACTGAAGCTTTCTTT

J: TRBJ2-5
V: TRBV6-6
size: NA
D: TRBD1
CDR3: CASRGQHQETQYF
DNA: TGTGCCAGCAGGGGACAGCACCAAGAGACCCAGTACTTC

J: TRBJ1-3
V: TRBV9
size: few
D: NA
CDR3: CASSVDGGHSGNTIYF
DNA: TGTGCCAGCAGCGTGGACGGTGGACACTCTGGAAACACCATATATTTT

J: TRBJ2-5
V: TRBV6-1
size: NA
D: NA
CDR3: CASSDLQETQYF
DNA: TGTGCCAGCAGTGACCTCCAAGAGACCCAGTACTTC

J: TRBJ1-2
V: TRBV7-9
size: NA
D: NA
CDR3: CASSNLRGGYTF
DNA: TGTGCCAGCAGCAACCTACGGGGAGGCTACACCTTC

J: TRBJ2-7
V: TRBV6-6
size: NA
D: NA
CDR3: CASNLDWLVGEQYF
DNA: TGTGCCAGCAACCTGGACTGGCTTGTCGGTGAGCAGTACTTC

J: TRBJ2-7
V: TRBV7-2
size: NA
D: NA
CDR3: CASSFTRAGRSYEQYF
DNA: TGTGCCAGCAGCTTCACGAGAGCGGGTCGCTCCTACGAGCAGTACTTC

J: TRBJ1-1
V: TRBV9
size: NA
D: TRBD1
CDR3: CASSVAGTGGLEAFF
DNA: TGTGCCAGCAGCGTAGCCGGGACAGGGGGCCTGGAAGCTTTCTTT

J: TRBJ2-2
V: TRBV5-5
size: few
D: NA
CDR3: CASSSSRAGELFF
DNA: TGTGCCAGCAGCAGTTCTCGGGCCGGGGAGCTGTTTTTT

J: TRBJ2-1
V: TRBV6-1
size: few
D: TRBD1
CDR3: CASSDDRLRDRGRNEQFF
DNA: TGTGCCAGCAGTGATGATCGTTTGCGGGACAGGGGGAGGAATGAGCAGTTCTTC

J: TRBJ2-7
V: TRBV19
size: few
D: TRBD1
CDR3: CASSLGTGAYEQYF
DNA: TGTGCCAGTAGTTTGGGGACAGGGGCCTACGAGCAGTACTTC

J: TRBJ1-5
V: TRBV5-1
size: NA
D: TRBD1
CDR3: CASSRDGQGNQPQHF
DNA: TGCGCCAGCAGCCGTGATGGACAGGGCAATCAGCCCCAGCATTTT

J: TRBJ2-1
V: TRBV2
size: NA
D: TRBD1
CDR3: CAARTGGRNEQFF
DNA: TGTGCCGCGAGGACAGGGGGCCGCAATGAGCAGTTCTTC

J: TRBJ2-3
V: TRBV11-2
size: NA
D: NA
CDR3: CASSPTPLGGSTDTQYF
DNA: TGTGCCAGCAGCCCGACCCCATTAGGCGGGAGCACAGATACGCAGTATTTT

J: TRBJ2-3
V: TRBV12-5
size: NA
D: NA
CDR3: CASGPGGVTDTQYF
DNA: TGTGCTAGTGGTCCCGGGGGAGTCACAGATACGCAGTATTTT

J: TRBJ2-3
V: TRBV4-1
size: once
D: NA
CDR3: CASSQAAKFGTDTQYF
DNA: TGCGCCAGCAGCCAAGCAGCGAAGTTTGGCACAGATACGCAGTATTTT

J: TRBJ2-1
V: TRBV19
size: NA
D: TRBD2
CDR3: CASSTTGLAGVVGEQFF
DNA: TGTGCCAGTAGTACGACGGGACTAGCGGGAGTCGTTGGTGAGCAGTTCTTC